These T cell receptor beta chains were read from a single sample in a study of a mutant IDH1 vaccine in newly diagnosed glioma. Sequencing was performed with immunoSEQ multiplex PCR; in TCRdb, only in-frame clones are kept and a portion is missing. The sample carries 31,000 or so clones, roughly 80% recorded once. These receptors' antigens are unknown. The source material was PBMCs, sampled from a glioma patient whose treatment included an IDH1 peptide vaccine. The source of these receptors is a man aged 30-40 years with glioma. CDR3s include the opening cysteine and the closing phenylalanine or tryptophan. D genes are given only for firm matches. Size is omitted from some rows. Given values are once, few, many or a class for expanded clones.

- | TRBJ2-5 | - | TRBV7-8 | TGTGCCAGCAGACGGGACTGGGGGGAGACCCAGTACTTC | CASRRDWGETQYF
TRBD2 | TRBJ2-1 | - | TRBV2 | TGTGCCAGCAACCGAGCGGGCGGGAGGACTTACAATGAGCAGTTCTTC | CASNRAGGRTYNEQFF
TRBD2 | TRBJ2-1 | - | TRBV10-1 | TGCGCCAGCAGGTATCGCGGGAGGGAAAGCCGAAGGCAGTTCTTC | CASRYRGRESRRQFF
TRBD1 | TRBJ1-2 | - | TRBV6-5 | TGTGCCAGCAGTTACTGGGGACAGACGAACTATGGCTACACCTTC | CASSYWGQTNYGYTF
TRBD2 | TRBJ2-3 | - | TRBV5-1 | TGCGCCAGCATTGCGGGGGGCCCCACAGATACGCAGTATTTT | CASIAGGPTDTQYF
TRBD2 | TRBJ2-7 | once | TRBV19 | TGTGCCAGTAGTACCTCCCGCGGGAGAACCTACGAGCAGTACTTC | CASSTSRGRTYEQYF
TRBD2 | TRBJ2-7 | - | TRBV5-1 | TGCGCCAGCAGACCAGCGGGAGTCCCCTACGAGCAGTACTTC | CASRPAGVPYEQYF
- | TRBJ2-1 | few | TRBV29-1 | TGCAGCGTTGGAGGGCGGGGAAACTACAATGAGCAGTTCTTC | CSVGGRGNYNEQFF
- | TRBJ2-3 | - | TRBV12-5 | TGTGCTAGTGGTAGGGGAACGGGGGTCACAGATACGCAGTATTTT | CASGRGTGVTDTQYF
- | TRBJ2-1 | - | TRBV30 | TGTGCCTGGAGTGTGGCTCCTAGTGCATCCTACAATGAGCAGTTCTTC | CAWSVAPSASYNEQFF
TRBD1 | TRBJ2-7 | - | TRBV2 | TGTGCCAGCAGGACTGATCCGGGGGGACAGGGGGGGGAGCAGTACTTC | CASRTDPGGQGGEQYF
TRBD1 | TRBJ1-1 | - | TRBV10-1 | TGCGCCAGCAGTCAGAACAGGGGGAAAGAAACTGAAGCTTTCTTT | CASSQNRGKETEAFF
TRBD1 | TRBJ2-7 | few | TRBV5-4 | TGTGCCAGCAGCTCGCCGGGACAGCGCCGCTACGAGCAGTACTTC | CASSSPGQRRYEQYF
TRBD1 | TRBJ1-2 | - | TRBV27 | TGTGCCAGCAGGGCGCGGCAGGGGGGATTCCACACCTTC | CASRARQGGFHTF
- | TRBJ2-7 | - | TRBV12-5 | TGTGCTAGTGGTTTGGTGAGGGGAAACGAGCAGTACTTC | CASGLVRGNEQYF
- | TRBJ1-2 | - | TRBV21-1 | TGTGCCAGCAGCAATGGGGGGGACTATGGCTACACCTTC | CASSNGGDYGYTF
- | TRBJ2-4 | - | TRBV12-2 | TGTGCAAGTCGCTTAGCCCCCGGGTTCCTTTTAGCCAAAAACATTCAGTACTTC | CASRLAPGFLLAKNIQYF
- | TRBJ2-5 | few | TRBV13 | TGTGCCAGCAGCTTTCAAGAGACCCAGTACTTC | CASSFQETQYF
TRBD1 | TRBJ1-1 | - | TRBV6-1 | TGTGCCAGCAGTTCGACAGGGTTAGCTTTCTTT | CASSSTGLAFF
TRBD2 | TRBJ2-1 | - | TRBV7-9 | TGTGCCAGCAGAACACCGGGACTAGCGGGATACAATGAGCAGTTCTTC | CASRTPGLAGYNEQFF
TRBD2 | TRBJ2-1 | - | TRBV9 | TGTGCCAGCAGACCGCTAGCGGGAGGAATTGTCAATGAGCAGTTCTTC | CASRPLAGGIVNEQFF
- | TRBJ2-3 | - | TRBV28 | TGTGCCAGCAGTTCGTTTACAGATACGCAGTATTTT | CASSSFTDTQYF
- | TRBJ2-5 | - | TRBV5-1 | TGCGCCAGCAGCTTGGTCGCGGGAAAACAAGAGACCCAGTACTTC | CASSLVAGKQETQYF
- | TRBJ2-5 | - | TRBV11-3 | TGTGCCAGCAGCTTAGGAGAGACCCAGTACTTC | CASSLGETQYF
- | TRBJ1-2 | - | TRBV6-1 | TGTGCCAGCATCAAAACCGGAAACTATGGCTACACCTTC | CASIKTGNYGYTF
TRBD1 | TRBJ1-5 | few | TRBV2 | TGTGCCAGCAGTCTCTGGCGGCAGGGGGCCTTACTATATAGCAATCAGCCCCAGCATTTT | CASSLWRQGALLYSNQPQHF
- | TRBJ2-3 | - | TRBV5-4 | TGTGCCAGCAGCTCCAGGAGGACCACAGATACGCAGTATTTT | CASSSRRTTDTQYF
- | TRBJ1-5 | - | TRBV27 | TGTGCCAGCAGTTTTGAAAGGTTCCAGCCCCAGCATTTT | CASSFERFQPQHF
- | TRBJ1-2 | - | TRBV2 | TGTGCCAGCAGTCCCGGGAGAAACTATGGCTACACCTTC | CASSPGRNYGYTF
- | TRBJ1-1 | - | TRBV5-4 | TGTGCCAGCAGCTTGGAGACTGACACTGAAGCTTTCTTT | CASSLETDTEAFF
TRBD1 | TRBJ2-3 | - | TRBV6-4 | TGTGCCAGCAGTGGGACAGGGGGAACGCAGTATTTT | CASSGTGGTQYF
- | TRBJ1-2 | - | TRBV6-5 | TGTGCCAGCAGTCCCTTAGGGAGGATGGACTATGGCTACACCTTC | CASSPLGRMDYGYTF